There are a few counts of the clone carrying this T cell receptor (beta chain). The antigen remains undetermined. Germline lookup yields CDR1 SQVTM and CDR2 ANQGSEA. V lost 5 bases, J lost 8 bases, and 13 bases lay in between. There are 12 residues in the CDR3. The sample belongs to a study of CD8+ T cells in alopecia areata. About the research overall: Scalp area affected, as a percentage, set the severity score of treated patients.

Reverse transcription of extracted RNA yielded cDNA, which provided the sequencing template. Only in-frame clones appear in the TCRdb table, and some are missing; sequencing was by immunoSEQ multiplex PCR. Of around 300,000 clones detected, 60% appear once; the ten largest clones hold roughly 0.93%. Noted treatment: oral pan-JAK inhibitor, 5-10 mg twice daily. General study findings and limits: Sequences from scalp samples also cover resident alphabeta T cells of normal skin.

The source of this sequence is a human donor with alopecia areata. The chain joins TRBV29-1 to TRBJ2-1, with D possibly being TRBD1 (5 bases). Sequences were derived from CD4+ T cells sorted from blood, sampled at roughly week 52, from a patient treated with tofacitinib. CDR3 sequence reads: CSVKPGNHEQFF. For the CDR3, the DNA is TGCAGCGTTAAGCCAGGGAACCATGAGCAGTTCTTC.